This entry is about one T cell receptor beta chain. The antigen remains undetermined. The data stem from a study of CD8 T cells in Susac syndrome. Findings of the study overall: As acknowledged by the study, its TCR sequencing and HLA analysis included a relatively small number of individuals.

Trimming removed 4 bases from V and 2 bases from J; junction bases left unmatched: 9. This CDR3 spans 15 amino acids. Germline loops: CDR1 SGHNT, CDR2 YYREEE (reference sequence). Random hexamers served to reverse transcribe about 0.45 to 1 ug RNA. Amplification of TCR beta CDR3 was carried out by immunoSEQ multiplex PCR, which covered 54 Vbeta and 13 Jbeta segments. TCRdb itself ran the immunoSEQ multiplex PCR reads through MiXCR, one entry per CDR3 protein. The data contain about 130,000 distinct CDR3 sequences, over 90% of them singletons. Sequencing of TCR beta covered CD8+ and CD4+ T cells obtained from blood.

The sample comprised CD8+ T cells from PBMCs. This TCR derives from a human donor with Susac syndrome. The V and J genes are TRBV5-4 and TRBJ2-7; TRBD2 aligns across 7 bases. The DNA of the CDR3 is TGTGCCAGCAGCGGGGGACTATTTAAGACCTACGAGCAGTACTTC. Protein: CASSGGLFKTYEQYF.